Detailed here is one T cell receptor beta chain. It has no known antigen specificity. A much larger clone lies one base from this, so it may be a read error. CDR3 length: 11 amino acids, cysteine to phenylalanine. This entry keeps only the CDR3 DNA: 33 bases, framed from base 1. The germline V gene (reference sequence) specifies DFQATT as CDR1 and SNEGSKA as CDR2. These data belong to a study of massively parallel sequencing of T cell beta chains (dated by TCRdb to the late 2000s). General notes on the study: Using 5'-RACE, Illumina short-read sequencing and a dedicated short-read assembly strategy, the study profiled the diversity of human TCR beta CDR3 in peripheral blood. General findings and caveats noted by the study authors: TRBV usage was found to range from roughly 0.0097% for TRBV17 to 24.6% for TRBV20-1, and TRBJ usage was found to range from roughly 1.5% for TRBJ2-6 to 15% to 20% for TRBJ2-1. Among around 31,000 distinct clonotypes, single-copy clonotypes made up under 70% of clonotypes but only around a fifth of assemblies. Preferential PCR amplification of some TRBV and TRBJ sequences may have skewed the reported gene usage frequencies. A single sequence read supported most clonotypes (about three fifths of the roughly 34,000), and this single-read support could in principle inflate apparent diversity. CDR3 beta length spanned 21 to 81 nucleotides, with a peak at 45 nucleotides. Only about 23,000 (around 70%) of the clonotypes could be assigned a unique TRBV gene. By subsampling, clonotype counts were shown to rise linearly with read number, indicating that sequencing depth was far from saturation. Because the RNA was pooled from many donors, the results reflect population-average clonotype abundance rather than any individual repertoire.

The donor pool was composed of about 380 males and about 160 females, all aged roughly 18 to 45 years. Peripheral leukocyte polyA+ RNA was isolated from approximately 150 liters of pooled peripheral blood. The starting material was a commercial mRNA preparation from normal human peripheral blood leukocytes pooled from some 500 individuals. The run used an Illumina Genome Analyzer II. After two rounds of nested PCR using TRBC1/TRBC2-specific primers, a RACE product of roughly 520 bp was obtained and then gel-purified. First-strand cDNA was made with a TRBC-specific primer plus a template-switching oligonucleotide, which provided a 5' anchor for RACE. Since the RACE amplicon was too long to sequence directly with short reads, the amplicon was concatemerized by ligation and then sheared by sonication. PAGE was used to isolate a size fraction of 100 to 300 bp, and that fraction then underwent shotgun sequencing on the Illumina platform. Sequencing on an Illumina GAII produced 18.8 million 36-nt reads and 21.7 million 50-nt single-end reads in separate runs. The original methods were these. iSSAKE, run with parameters -m 15, -o 2 and -r 0.7, was used to assemble the pooled fewer than 45,000,000 reads. De novo CDR3 beta assemblies were seeded by reads aligning to the ends of Ensembl TRBV gene predictions that carried unmatched junctional bases. Clonotype abundance was estimated from the count of matching assembled contigs rather than from raw read depth. Of the assembled clonotypes, approximately 2,000 (around 5.9%) were found to have in-frame stop codons and were removed, so that about 34,000 productive clonotypes were retained. Sanger sequencing of cloned RACE products gave 250 to 300 unique TCR sequences, and about 70% of them were also found in the Illumina assembly. The public reads were reanalyzed by TCRdb: fastp trimming at Q25, MiXCR alignment, in-frame beta chains only. Each record represents a unique CDR3 protein, reported with the most common genes and DNA among its rows. TCRdb assigned the V and J calls; the authors' analysis was not used. For this sample the table gives over 4,000 distinct CDR3 sequences, of which less than 50% were detected only once. Of the sample, 2.5% to 3% is held by the ten largest clones.

Recombination linked TRBV20-1 to TRBJ2-5; the D segment cannot be called with confidence. The source material was commercial RNA from peripheral blood pooled from many donors. The sequence was obtained from a pool of human donors in good health; the sample was commercial RNA pooled from many donors. The DNA reads TGCAGTGCTAGGAACCAAGATACCCAGTACTTC. The translation is CSARNQDTQYF.